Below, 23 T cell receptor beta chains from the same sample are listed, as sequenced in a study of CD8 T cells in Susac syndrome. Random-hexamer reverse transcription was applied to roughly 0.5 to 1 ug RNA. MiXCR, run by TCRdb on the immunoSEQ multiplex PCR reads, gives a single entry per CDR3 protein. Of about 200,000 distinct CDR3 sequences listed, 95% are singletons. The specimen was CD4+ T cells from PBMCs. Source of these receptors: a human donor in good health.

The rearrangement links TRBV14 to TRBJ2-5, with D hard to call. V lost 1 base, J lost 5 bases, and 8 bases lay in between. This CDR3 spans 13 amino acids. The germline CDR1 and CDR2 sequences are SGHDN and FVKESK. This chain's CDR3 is CASSQVNGETQYF. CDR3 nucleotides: TGTGCCAGCAGCCAAGTCAATGGTGAGACCCAGTACTTC.

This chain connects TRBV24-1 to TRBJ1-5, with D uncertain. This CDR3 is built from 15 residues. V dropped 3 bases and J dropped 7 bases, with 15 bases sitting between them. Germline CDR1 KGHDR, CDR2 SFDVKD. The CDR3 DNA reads TGTGCCACCAGTGATCCTGGACGCGAGGAACAGCCCCAGCATTTT. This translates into CATSDPGREEQPQHF.

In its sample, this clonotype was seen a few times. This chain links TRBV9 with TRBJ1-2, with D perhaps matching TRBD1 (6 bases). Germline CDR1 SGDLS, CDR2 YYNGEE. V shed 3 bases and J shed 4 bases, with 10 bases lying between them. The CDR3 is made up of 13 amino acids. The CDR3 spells CASSGNRVYGYTF. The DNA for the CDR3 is TGTGCCAGCAGCGGAAACAGGGTCTATGGCTACACCTTC. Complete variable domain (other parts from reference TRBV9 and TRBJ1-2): DSGVTQTPKHLITATGQRVTLRCSPRSGDLSVYWYQQSLDQGLQFLIQYYNGEERAKGNILERFSAQQFPDLHSELNLSSLELGDSALYFCASSGNRVYGYTFGSGTRLTVV.

The CDR3 nucleotides are TGTGCCAGCAGTTTAGCGACCTTCAGCACAGATACGCAGTATTTT. This sequence encodes CASSLATFSTDTQYF. The genes are TRBV27 and TRBJ2-3; D gene uncertain. The length of the CDR3 is 15 residues. Trimming stripped 2 bases from V and 0 bases from J, with 9 bases between. Germline V CDR1 and CDR2: MNHEY, SMNVEV (reference sequence).

The CDR3 protein is CASSLLARYEQYV. The CDR3 DNA follows: TGTGCCAGCAGTTTACTGGCGCGCTACGAGCAGTACGTC. The rearrangement uses TRBV27 and TRBJ2-7; D is ambiguous. Trimming took 2 bases from V and 3 from J, leaving 8 bases between them. The length of the CDR3 is 13 residues. Germline CDR1 is MNHEY and CDR2 is SMNVEV (reference sequence).

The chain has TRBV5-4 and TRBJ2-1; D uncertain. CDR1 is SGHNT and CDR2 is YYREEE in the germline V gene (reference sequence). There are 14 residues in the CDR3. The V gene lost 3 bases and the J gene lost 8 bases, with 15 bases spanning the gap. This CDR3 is CASSSSSSVYEQFF. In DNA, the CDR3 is TGTGCCAGCAGCTCATCGAGTTCCGTCTATGAGCAGTTCTTC.

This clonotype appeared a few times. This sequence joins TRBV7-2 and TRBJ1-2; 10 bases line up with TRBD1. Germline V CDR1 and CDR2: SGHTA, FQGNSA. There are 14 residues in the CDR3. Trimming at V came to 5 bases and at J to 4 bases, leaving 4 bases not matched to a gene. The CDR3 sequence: CASSRDRGPYGYTF. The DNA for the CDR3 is TGTGCCAGCAGCAGGGACAGGGGTCCCTATGGCTACACCTTC.

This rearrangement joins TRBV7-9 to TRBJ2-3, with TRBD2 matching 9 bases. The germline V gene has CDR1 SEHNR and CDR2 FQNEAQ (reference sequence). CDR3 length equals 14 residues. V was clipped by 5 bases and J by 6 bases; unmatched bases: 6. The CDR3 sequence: CASSPSGRSDTQYF. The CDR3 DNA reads TGTGCCAGCAGCCCAAGCGGGAGGTCCGATACGCAGTATTTT.

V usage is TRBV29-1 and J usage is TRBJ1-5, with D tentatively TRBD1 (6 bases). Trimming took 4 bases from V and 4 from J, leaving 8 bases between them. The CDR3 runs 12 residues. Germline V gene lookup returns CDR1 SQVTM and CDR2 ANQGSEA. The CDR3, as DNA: TGCAGCGTTGGGGGGCTTAATCAGCCCCAGCATTTT. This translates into CSVGGLNQPQHF. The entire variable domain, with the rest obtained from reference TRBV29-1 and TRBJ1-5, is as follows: SAVISQKPSRDICQRGTSLTIQCQVDSQVTMMFWYRQQPGQSLTLIATANQGSEATYESGFVIDKFPISRPNLTFSTLTVSNMSPEDSSIYLCSVGGLNQPQHFGDGTRLSIL.

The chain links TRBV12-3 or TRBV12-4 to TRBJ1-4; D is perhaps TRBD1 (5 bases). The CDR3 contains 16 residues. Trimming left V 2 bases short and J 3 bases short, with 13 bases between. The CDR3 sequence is CASSLSIGTANEKLFF. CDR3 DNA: TGTGCCAGCAGTTTATCGATCGGGACGGCTAATGAAAAACTGTTTTTT.

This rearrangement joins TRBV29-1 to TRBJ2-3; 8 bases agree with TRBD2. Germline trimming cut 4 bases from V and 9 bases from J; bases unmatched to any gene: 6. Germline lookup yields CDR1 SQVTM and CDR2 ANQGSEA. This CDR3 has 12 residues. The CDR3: CSVGDSGITQYF. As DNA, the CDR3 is TGCAGCGTTGGAGATAGCGGGATCACGCAGTATTTT.

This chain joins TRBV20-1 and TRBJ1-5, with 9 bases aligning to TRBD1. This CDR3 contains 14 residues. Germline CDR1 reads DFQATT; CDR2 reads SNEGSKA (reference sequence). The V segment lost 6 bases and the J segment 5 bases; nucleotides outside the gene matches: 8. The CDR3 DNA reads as TGCAGTGCAAGGGGACAGGGCGGAGATCAGCCCCAGCATTTT. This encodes CSARGQGGDQPQHF.

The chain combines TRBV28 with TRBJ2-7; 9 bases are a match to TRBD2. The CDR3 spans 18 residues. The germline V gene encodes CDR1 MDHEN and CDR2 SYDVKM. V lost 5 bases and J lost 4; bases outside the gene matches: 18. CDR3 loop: CASSAGRLAGPLWYEQYV. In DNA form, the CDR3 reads TGTGCCAGCAGTGCGGGACGGCTAGCGGGACCTCTCTGGTACGAGCAGTACGTC.

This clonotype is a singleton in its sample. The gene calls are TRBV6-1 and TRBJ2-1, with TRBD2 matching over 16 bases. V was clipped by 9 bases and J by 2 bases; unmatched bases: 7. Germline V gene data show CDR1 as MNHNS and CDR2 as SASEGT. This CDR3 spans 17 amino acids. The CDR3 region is CASGGLAGGPPYNEQFF. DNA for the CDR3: TGTGCCAGTGGGGGACTAGCGGGAGGGCCGCCCTACAATGAGCAGTTCTTC.

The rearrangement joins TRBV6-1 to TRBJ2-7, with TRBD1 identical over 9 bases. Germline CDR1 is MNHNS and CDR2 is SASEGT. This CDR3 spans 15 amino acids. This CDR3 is CASSQAGTGPSEQYV. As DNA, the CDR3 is TGTGCCAGCAGTCAAGCCGGGACAGGGCCCTCCGAGCAGTACGTC.

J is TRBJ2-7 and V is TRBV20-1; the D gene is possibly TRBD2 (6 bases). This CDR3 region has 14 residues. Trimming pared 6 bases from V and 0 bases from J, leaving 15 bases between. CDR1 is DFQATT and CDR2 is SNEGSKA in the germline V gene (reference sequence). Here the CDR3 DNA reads TGCAGTGCCTCCAGACAGACTAGCTCCTACGAGCAGTACGTC. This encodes CSASRQTSSYEQYV.

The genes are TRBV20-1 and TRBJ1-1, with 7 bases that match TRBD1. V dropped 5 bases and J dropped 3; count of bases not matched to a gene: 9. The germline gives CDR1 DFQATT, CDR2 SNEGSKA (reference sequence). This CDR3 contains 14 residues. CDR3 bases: TGCAGTGCTCTCCCGCCGGGACAGCACACTGAAGCTTTCTTT. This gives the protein CSALPPGQHTEAFF.

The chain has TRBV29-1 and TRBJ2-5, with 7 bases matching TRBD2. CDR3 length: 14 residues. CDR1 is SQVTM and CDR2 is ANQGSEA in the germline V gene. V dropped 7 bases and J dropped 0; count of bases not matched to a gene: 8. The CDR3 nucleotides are TGCAGCGCCCCCCGGGAGGAGAACCAAGAGACCCAGTACTTC. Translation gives CSAPREENQETQYF.

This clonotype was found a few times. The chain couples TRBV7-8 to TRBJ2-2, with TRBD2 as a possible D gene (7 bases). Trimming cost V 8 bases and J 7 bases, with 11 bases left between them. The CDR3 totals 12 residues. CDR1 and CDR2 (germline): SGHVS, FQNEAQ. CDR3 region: CASGGAIGELFF. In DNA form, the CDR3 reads TGTGCCAGCGGGGGGGCAATCGGGGAGCTGTTTTTT. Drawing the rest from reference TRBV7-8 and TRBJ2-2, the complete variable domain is GAGVSQSPRYKVAKRGQDVALRCDPISGHVSLFWYQQALGQGPEFLTYFQNEAQLDKSGLPSDRFFAERPEGSVSTLKIQRTQQEDSAVYLCASGGAIGELFFGEGSRLTVL.

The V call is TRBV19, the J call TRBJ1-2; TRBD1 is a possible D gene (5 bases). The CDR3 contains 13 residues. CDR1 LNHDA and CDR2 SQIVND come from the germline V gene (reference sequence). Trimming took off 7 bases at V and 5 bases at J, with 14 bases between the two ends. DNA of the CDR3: TGTGCCAGTACCCCAGACAGCCTTTATGGCTACACCTTC. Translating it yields CASTPDSLYGYTF.

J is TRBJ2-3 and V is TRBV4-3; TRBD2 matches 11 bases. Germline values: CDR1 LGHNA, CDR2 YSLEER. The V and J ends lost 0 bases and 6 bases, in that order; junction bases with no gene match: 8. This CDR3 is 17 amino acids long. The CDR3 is CASSQDLVAGGPDTQYF. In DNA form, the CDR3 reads TGCGCCAGCAGCCAAGATTTGGTAGCGGGGGGGCCCGATACGCAGTATTTT.

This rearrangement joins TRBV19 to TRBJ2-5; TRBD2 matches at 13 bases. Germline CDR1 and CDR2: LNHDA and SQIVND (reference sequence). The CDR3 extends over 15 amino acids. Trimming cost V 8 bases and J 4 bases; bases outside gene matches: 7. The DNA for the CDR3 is TGTGCCAGTCGGACTAGCGGGGGATCGGGAGAGACCCAGTACTTC. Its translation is CASRTSGGSGETQYF. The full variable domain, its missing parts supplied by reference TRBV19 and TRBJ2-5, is DGGITQSPKYLFRKEGQNVTLSCEQNLNHDAMYWYRQDPGQGLRLIYYSQIVNDFQKGDIAEGYSVSREKKESFPLTVTSAQKNPTAFYLCASRTSGGSGETQYFGPGTRLLVL.

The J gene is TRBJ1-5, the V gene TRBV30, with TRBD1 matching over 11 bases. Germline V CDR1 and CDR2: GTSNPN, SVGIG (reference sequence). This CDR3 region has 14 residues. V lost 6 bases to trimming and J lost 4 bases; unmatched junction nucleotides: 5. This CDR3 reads CACAGTGGNQPQHF. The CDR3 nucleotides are TGTGCCTGTGCCGGGACAGGGGGTAATCAGCCCCAGCATTTT.